Following are 20 T cell receptor beta chains from one sample sequenced in a study of blood T cell repertoires in COVID-19. The protocol was immunoSEQ multiplex PCR, while the TCRdb copy is restricted to in-frame clones and leaves out a portion. The sample consists of 110,000 or so clones, more than 80% of them appearing once. Source material: peripheral blood. The receptors were sampled from a man between 65 and 85 years old with active or convalescent COVID-19.

CDR3 region: CASRSAYEQYF. The CDR3 nucleotides read TGCGCCAGCAGGTCAGCCTACGAGCAGTACTTC. The rearrangement joins TRBV10-2 to TRBJ2-7; D gene unclear. CDR3 length equals 11 residues. Trimming left V 6 bases short and J 2 bases short, with 5 bases between. CDR1 is WSHSY and CDR2 is SAAADI in the germline V gene.

The chain links TRBV27 to TRBJ1-4, with D perhaps TRBD1 (5 bases). Germline values: CDR1 MNHEY, CDR2 SMNVEV (reference sequence). This CDR3 spans 12 amino acids. Trimming took 3 bases from V and 12 from J, leaving 11 bases between them. DNA of the CDR3: TGTGCCAGCAGTTTTCGCGGGACCGAACTGTTTTTT. Translation: CASSFRGTELFF.

The chain links TRBV6-4 to TRBJ2-6; tentative D call: TRBD1 (5 bases). This CDR3 has 15 amino acids. V lost 3 bases, J lost 0 bases, and 6 bases lay in between. Germline lookup yields CDR1 MRHNA and CDR2 SNTAGT. The DNA for the CDR3 is TGTGCCAGCAGTGAACAGGCCTCTGGGGCCAACGTCCTGACTTTC. Translated, it gives CASSEQASGANVLTF.

The chain is built from TRBV11-2 and TRBJ1-2; 8 bases are shared with TRBD1. The CDR3 runs to 14 residues. CDR1 SGHAT and CDR2 FQNNGV come from the germline V gene. Losses at the gene ends were 5 bases for V and 4 bases for J; bases not matched to a gene: 6. Written as DNA, the CDR3 is TGTGCCAGCAGCGCAGAACAGGGGGGCTATGGCTACACCTTC. The encoded protein is CASSAEQGGYGYTF.

This clone has a single count. This chain joins TRBV18 and TRBJ2-7; 8 bases match TRBD2. From germline, CDR1 is KGHSH and CDR2 LQKENI. The CDR3 is made up of 14 amino acids. V shed 5 bases and J 2 bases; nucleotides not matched to a gene: 5. The CDR3 is CASSGSGDPYEQYF. The CDR3 bases are TGTGCCAGCTCAGGTAGCGGGGACCCCTACGAGCAGTACTTC.

This chain uses TRBV10-3 with TRBJ2-2; D unresolved. The CDR3 runs 13 residues. CDR1 is ENHRY and CDR2 is SYGVKD in the germline V gene. V was cut by 8 bases and J by 5 bases, with 12 bases left in between. The CDR3 region is CAISPHETGELFF. The CDR3 DNA sequence: TGTGCCATCTCCCCACATGAAACCGGGGAGCTGTTTTTT.

This chain uses TRBV28 with TRBJ1-6; D perhaps matches TRBD1 (5 bases). The germline V and J ends were trimmed by 1 base and 10 bases, with 11 bases remaining between them. Germline V gene lookup returns CDR1 MDHEN and CDR2 SYDVKM. This CDR3 has 14 residues. The CDR3 spells CASSLYGTASPLHF. Written as DNA, the CDR3 is TGTGCCAGCAGTTTATATGGGACTGCCTCACCCCTCCACTTT.

This chain uses TRBV7-2 with TRBJ2-2; D may be TRBD2 (6 bases). The V and J ends lost 1 base and 1 base respectively, with 10 bases between them. Germline V CDR1 and CDR2: SGHTA, FQGNSA. The CDR3 consists of 16 residues. For the CDR3, the DNA is TGTGCCAGCAGCTTAGAACCGGGGGTGAACACCGGGGAGCTGTTTTTT. Translated: CASSLEPGVNTGELFF.

V gene TRBV19 combines with J gene TRBJ2-1; TRBD1 matches at 9 bases. CDR1 and CDR2 from the germline V gene are LNHDA and SQIVND (reference sequence). The CDR3 loop spans 14 amino acids. With 7 bases clipped from V and 3 bases from J, the junction kept 4 bases outside the gene matches. The CDR3, as DNA: TGTGCCAGTAACGACAGGGGGGGCTACAATGAGCAGTTCTTC. Protein sequence: CASNDRGGYNEQFF.

The chain combines TRBV5-1 with TRBJ2-2, with TRBD1 matching 10 bases. The CDR3 has 16 amino acids. After removal of 4 bases from V and 3 bases from J, the junction contained 6 bases not matched to a gene. CDR1 and CDR2 from the germline V gene are SGHRS and YFSETQ. CDR3 sequence reads: CASSRTGTGDTGELFF. The CDR3 nucleotides are TGCGCCAGCAGCCGGACCGGGACAGGGGACACCGGGGAGCTGTTTTTT.

This chain uses TRBV29-1 with TRBJ2-1; no definite D call. Per germline, CDR1 SQVTM and CDR2 ANQGSEA. Between the trimmed V and J ends, which lost 4 bases and 8 bases, there was a span of 9 bases. The CDR3 runs 11 residues. CDR3 amino acids: CSVGSRDEQFF. In DNA form, the CDR3 reads TGCAGCGTTGGGTCAAGAGATGAGCAGTTCTTC.

V usage is TRBV27 and J usage is TRBJ2-2; D is perhaps TRBD2 (5 bases). The ends were cut back, 8 bases at V and 7 bases at J, with 17 bases in the middle. The CDR3 spans 14 residues. Germline loops: CDR1 MNHEY, CDR2 SMNVEV (reference sequence). The CDR3 reads CASLRRFGLGELFF. The CDR3, as DNA: TGTGCCAGCCTCAGGAGGTTCGGGCTCGGGGAGCTGTTTTTT.

The rearrangement links TRBV7-2 to TRBJ2-1; no clear D gene. The germline CDR1 and CDR2 sequences are SGHTA and FQGNSA. V lost 1 base and J 6 bases, leaving 10 bases between the germline ends. This CDR3 is 14 amino acids long. The CDR3 DNA reads TGTGCCAGCAGCTTAGGATCTAGTCTCAATGAGCAGTTCTTC. Protein product: CASSLGSSLNEQFF.

V gene TRBV27 combines with J gene TRBJ2-7; perhaps TRBD1 as D (5 bases). Trimming pared 2 bases from V and 2 bases from J, leaving 13 bases between. Looked up from germline, CDR1 is MNHEY and CDR2 is SMNVEV (reference sequence). This CDR3 has 15 amino acids. The CDR3 sequence: CASSLPLDRTYEQYF. DNA for the CDR3: TGTGCCAGCAGTTTACCCCTAGACAGAACCTACGAGCAGTACTTC.

This clone came up once. This sequence joins TRBV19 and TRBJ1-5; 7 positions agree with TRBD1. V lost 6 bases, J lost 3 bases, and 8 bases stayed unmatched. Germline lookup yields CDR1 LNHDA and CDR2 SQIVND (reference sequence). The CDR3 is 15 amino acids. In nucleotides, the CDR3 is TGTGCCAGTAGACCCGACAGGGTTTACAATCAGCCCCAGCATTTT. The encoded protein is CASRPDRVYNQPQHF.

The chain links TRBV3-1 (or the pseudogene TRBV3-2) to TRBJ1-4; D uncertain. Trimming took off 2 bases at V and 8 bases at J, with 9 bases between the two ends. Germline loops: CDR1 LGHDT, CDR2 YNNKEL (reference sequence). CDR3 length equals 13 residues. The CDR3 reads CASSQLSGEKLFF. The DNA for the CDR3 is TGTGCCAGCAGCCAATTGTCCGGGGAAAAACTGTTTTTT.

The V and J genes are TRBV18 and TRBJ1-4; 8 positions match TRBD1. This CDR3 comprises 14 residues. Germline V gives CDR1 KGHSH, CDR2 LQKENI. Unmatched junction bases numbered 5, after V lost 5 bases and J lost 6 bases. DNA of the CDR3: TGTGCCAGCTCAACAGGGACAGGTGATGAAAAACTGTTTTTT. Amino acids: CASSTGTGDEKLFF. The full variable domain, rest sourced from reference TRBV18 and TRBJ1-4, is NAGVMQNPRHLVRRRGQEARLRCSPMKGHSHVYWYRQLPEEGLKFMVYLQKENIIDESGMPKERFSAEFPKEGPSILRIQQVVRGDSAAYFCASSTGTGDEKLFFGSGTQLSVL.

The chain recombines TRBV27 with TRBJ1-4; D is possibly TRBD1 (6 bases). The germline V gene encodes CDR1 MNHEY and CDR2 SMNVEV (reference sequence). The CDR3 is 15 amino acids. Trimming removed 5 bases from V and 3 bases from J, with 13 bases in between. The CDR3 spells CASSIDRPPNEKLFF. The CDR3 bases are TGTGCCAGCAGTATCGACAGGCCCCCTAATGAAAAACTGTTTTTT.

The CDR3 nucleotides read TGTGCCAGCAGCTTAGGGACTCCTCCCACAGATACGCAGTATTTT. It codes for CASSLGTPPTDTQYF. The chain couples TRBV13 to TRBJ2-3; D remains ambiguous. Trimming took off 0 bases at V and 2 bases at J, with 9 bases between the two ends. The CDR3 spans 15 residues. Per the germline V gene, CDR1 is PRHDT and CDR2 is FYEKMQ (reference sequence).

The CDR3 nucleotides read TGTGCCATCAGTGATGGGAGAAGGGCTAACTATGGCTACACCTTC. Amino acids: CAISDGRRANYGYTF. The rearrangement joins TRBV10-3 to TRBJ1-2; D call uncertain. The V gene lost 3 bases and the J gene lost 0 bases, with 11 bases spanning the gap. The CDR3 consists of 15 residues. Germline V gene sequence: CDR1 ENHRY, CDR2 SYGVKD.